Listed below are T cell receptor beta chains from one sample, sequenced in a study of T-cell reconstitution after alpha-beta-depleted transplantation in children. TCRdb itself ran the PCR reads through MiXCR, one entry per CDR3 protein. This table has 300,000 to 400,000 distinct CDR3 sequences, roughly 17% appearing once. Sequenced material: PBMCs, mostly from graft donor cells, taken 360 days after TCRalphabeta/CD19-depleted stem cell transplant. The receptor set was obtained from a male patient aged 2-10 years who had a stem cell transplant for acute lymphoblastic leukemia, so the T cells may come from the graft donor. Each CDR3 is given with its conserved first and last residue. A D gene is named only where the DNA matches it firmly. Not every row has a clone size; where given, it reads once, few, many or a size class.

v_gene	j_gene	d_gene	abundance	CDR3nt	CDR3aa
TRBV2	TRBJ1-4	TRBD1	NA	TGTGCCAGCAGTGAATCAGGGACAGAACTGTTTTTT	CASSESGTELFF
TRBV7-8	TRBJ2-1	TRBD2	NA	TGTGCCAGCAGCTTAGTCGCACTAGCGCAATACAATGAGCAGTTCTTC	CASSLVALAQYNEQFF
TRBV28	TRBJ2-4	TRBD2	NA	TGTGCCAGCAGTGTTAGCGGGGTAGCCAAAAACATTCAGTACTTC	CASSVSGVAKNIQYF
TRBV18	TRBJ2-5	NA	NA	TGTGCCAGCTCACCGGGACGCAAGGAGACCCAGTACTTC	CASSPGRKETQYF
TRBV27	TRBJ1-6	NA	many	TGTGCCAGCAGTTTCGAACACACGGGGGATTCACCCCTCCACTTT	CASSFEHTGDSPLHF
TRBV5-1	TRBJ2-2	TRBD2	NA	TGCGCCAGCAGCTTGCAACTAGCGGGAGTTAATACCGGGGAGCTGTTTTTT	CASSLQLAGVNTGELFF
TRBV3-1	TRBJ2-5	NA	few	TGTGCCAGCAGCCAAGGATTGGGGCGTCTGGAGAAAGAGACCCAGTACTTC	CASSQGLGRLEKETQYF
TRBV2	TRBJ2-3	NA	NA	TGTGCCAGCAGTGAATTGGATACGCAGTATTTT	CASSELDTQYF
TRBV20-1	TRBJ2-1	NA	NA	TGCAGTGCTAGAACTAACGCCACCTCTTACAATGAGCAGTTCTTC	CSARTNATSYNEQFF
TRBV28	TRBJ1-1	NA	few	TGTGCCAGCAGTCCGACGGGGGGCGGGTCTGAAGCTTTCTTT	CASSPTGGGSEAFF
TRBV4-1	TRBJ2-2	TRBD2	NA	TGCGCCAGCAGCCAAAGAGGTCTAGCGGGAGGGCCTACCGGGGAGCTGTTTTTT	CASSQRGLAGGPTGELFF
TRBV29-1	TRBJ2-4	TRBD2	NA	TGCAGCGTTGAAGTGCGCGGGAGAACCAAAAACATTCAGTACTTC	CSVEVRGRTKNIQYF
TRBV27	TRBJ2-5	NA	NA	TGTGCCACCCTGCGCAGGGGGACCCAGTACTTC	CATLRRGTQYF
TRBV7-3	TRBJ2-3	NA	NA	TGTGCCAGCAGCTTAGTAGCCAGTTCAGATACGCAGTATTTT	CASSLVASSDTQYF
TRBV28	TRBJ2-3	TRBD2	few	TGTGCCAGCACCTTGGCACTAGCGGGAAACACGCAGTATTTT	CASTLALAGNTQYF
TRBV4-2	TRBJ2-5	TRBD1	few	TGTGCCAGCAGCCCTACCCGGACAGGGGTAAGGGAGACCCAGTACTTC	CASSPTRTGVRETQYF
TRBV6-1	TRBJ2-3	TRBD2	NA	TGTGCCAGCAGTCCACTAGCGGACGCTTCTAGCACAGATACGCAGTATTTT	CASSPLADASSTDTQYF
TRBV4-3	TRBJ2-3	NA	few	TGCGCCAGCAGCCAAGACGCCGGGAGCCGTCCGGATACGCAGTATTTT	CASSQDAGSRPDTQYF
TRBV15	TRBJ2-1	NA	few	TGTGCCACCAGCGTGGACCGAGGGGAGCAGTTCTTC	CATSVDRGEQFF
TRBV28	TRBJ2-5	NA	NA	TGTGCCAGCAGTGCGACAGGTTTAGAGACCCAGTACTTC	CASSATGLETQYF
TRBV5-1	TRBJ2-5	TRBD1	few	TGCGCCAGCAGCTTGGTGGACAGGGAACGCGAGACCCAGTACTTC	CASSLVDRERETQYF
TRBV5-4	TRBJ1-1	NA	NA	TGTGCCAGCAGCGCGGGACCGGGGGTAGACGGCACTGAAGCTTTCTTT	CASSAGPGVDGTEAFF
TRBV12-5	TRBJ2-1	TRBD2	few	TGTGCTAGTCGGCCGGGACTAGCGGCTTACAATGAGCAGTTCTTC	CASRPGLAAYNEQFF
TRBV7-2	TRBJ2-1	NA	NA	TGTGCCAGCAGCAAACCCCGGGGCTCCTCCTACAATGAGCAGTTCTTC	CASSKPRGSSYNEQFF
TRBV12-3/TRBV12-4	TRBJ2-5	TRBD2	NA	TGTGCCAGCAGTTTAGGCGGGAGCGGTCAAGAGACCCAGTACTTC	CASSLGGSGQETQYF
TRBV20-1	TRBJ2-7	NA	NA	TGCAGTGCCTGGAGCGGCCCCTACGAGCAGTACTTC	CSAWSGPYEQYF
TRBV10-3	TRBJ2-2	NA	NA	TGTGCCACCAGGGCCCCGACAGAGAACACCGGGGAGCTGTTTTTT	CATRAPTENTGELFF
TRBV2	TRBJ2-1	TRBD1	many	TGTGCCAGCAGTGAATGGCCAGGGGGCTCGAATGAGCAGTTCTTC	CASSEWPGGSNEQFF
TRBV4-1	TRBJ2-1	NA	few	TGCGCCAGCAGCCAACCTACTCAGGGTTCCTACAATGAGCAGTTCTTC	CASSQPTQGSYNEQFF
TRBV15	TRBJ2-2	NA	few	TGTGCCACCAGCAGAGGGGATGCGAACACCGGGGAGCTGTTTTTT	CATSRGDANTGELFF
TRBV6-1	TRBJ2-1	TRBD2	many	TGTGCCAGCGAGATCCGCGGGGGTGAGCAGTTCTTC	CASEIRGGEQFF
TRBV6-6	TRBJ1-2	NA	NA	TGTGCCAGCAGTTACAGCGGCAACTATGGCTACACCTTC	CASSYSGNYGYTF
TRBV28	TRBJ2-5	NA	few	TGTGCCAGCAGTTTATTGGGAAGGGGAGAGACCCAGTACTTC	CASSLLGRGETQYF
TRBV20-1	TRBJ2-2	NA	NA	TGCAGTGCTCCCCGTGACCGGGGAGCGGGGAACACCGGGGAGCTGTTTTTT	CSAPRDRGAGNTGELFF
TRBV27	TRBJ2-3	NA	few	TGTGCCAGCAGTTTTGGGGTTCCTAACCTAGGACTTATCACAGATACGCAGTATTTT	CASSFGVPNLGLITDTQYF
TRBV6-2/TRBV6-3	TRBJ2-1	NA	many	TGTGCCAGCAGTAACAGGGACTACAATGAGCAGTTCTTC	CASSNRDYNEQFF
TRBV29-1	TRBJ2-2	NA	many	TGCAGCGTTGGCATGAGAACAGCGAACACCGGGGAGCTGTTTTTT	CSVGMRTANTGELFF
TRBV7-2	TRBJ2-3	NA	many	TGTGCCAGCAGCTTTGGGGGGCTCACAGATACGCAGTATTTT	CASSFGGLTDTQYF
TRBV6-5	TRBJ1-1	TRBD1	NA	TGTGCCAGCAGTTACTCTCCAGGGGGAGGGACTGAAGCTTTCTTT	CASSYSPGGGTEAFF
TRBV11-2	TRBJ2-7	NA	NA	TGTGCCAGCAGCTCTCGCCAGCGGGCCCACGAGCAGTACTTC	CASSSRQRAHEQYF
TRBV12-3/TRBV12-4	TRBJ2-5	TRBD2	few	TGTGCCAGCAGTTTAAGGGCCCCGGGACTAGCGGGAGTGCGGGAGACCCAGTACTTC	CASSLRAPGLAGVRETQYF